The 28 T cell receptor beta chains reported below all come from one sample, sequenced in a study of blood T cells in healthy people across ages. Then a second PCR, running roughly 7 to 11 cycles, was carried out with a sample-barcoded 5' primer and a J-beta primer mix. TCRdb independently ran MiXCR on the 5' RACE reads; one entry per CDR3 protein. The sample carries hundreds of thousands of distinct CDR3 sequences, 58% recorded once. What was sequenced was blood. These TCRs come from a man under 40 in good health.

This chain uses TRBV27 with TRBJ2-6; D possibly matches TRBD1 or TRBD2 (5 bases each). Germline V CDR1 and CDR2: MNHEY, SMNVEV (reference sequence). V dropped 6 bases and J dropped 0 bases, with 30 bases sitting between them. The CDR3 runs to 22 residues. CDR3 residues: CASSRILGDRSRGASGANVLTF. The CDR3 DNA reads as TGTGCCAGCAGCCGAATATTGGGGGACCGAAGCCGAGGGGCCTCTGGGGCCAACGTCCTGACTTTC.

The rearrangement links TRBV5-5 to TRBJ2-1, with D possibly matching TRBD1 (5 bases). The tail of the sequence fits TRBJ2-7 better, so the J call may be wrong. The CDR3 runs 15 residues. In germline, CDR1 is SGHKS, CDR2 YYEKEE (reference sequence). CDR3: CASSLEGQVHNEQYF. CDR3 bases: TGTGCCAGCAGCTTGGAGGGGCAGGTCCACAATGAGCAGTACTTC.

The gene calls are TRBV5-1 and TRBJ2-3; D not resolved. The V gene lost 5 bases and the J gene lost 6 bases, with 19 bases spanning the gap. CDR3 length: 15 amino acids. The germline V gene has CDR1 SGHRS and CDR2 YFSETQ. The CDR3 DNA follows: TGCGCCAGCAGTTACGATAGGGATGAGACGGATACGCAGTATTTT. It codes for CASSYDRDETDTQYF.

The gene calls are TRBV29-1 and TRBJ1-2, with TRBD1 as a possible D gene (6 bases). The CDR3 spans 16 residues. From germline, CDR1 is SQVTM and CDR2 ANQGSEA. The V end was cut by 3 bases, the J end by 0 bases, with 17 bases between. CDR3 DNA: TGCAGCGTTGATAACGGGGGGCTTCCAGCTAACTATGGCTACACCTTC. It yields the protein CSVDNGGLPANYGYTF.

The chain links TRBV29-1 to TRBJ2-3; TRBD2 might be the D (6 bases). V was trimmed by 4 bases and J by 1 base, leaving 15 bases between them. The CDR3 spans 15 residues. Germline CDR1 SQVTM, CDR2 ANQGSEA. This CDR3 reads CSVGGTSKCTDTQYF. CDR3 coding DNA: TGCAGCGTTGGGGGAACTAGCAAGTGCACAGATACGCAGTATTTT.

This clonotype appeared a few times. The chain is built from TRBV2 and TRBJ2-3; TRBD2 matches 7 bases. This CDR3 comprises 16 residues. Per the germline V gene, CDR1 is SNHLY and CDR2 is FYNNEI. J was trimmed by 0 bases and V by 6 bases; bases with no gene match: 9. The CDR3 reads CASREWSGASTDTQYF. As DNA, the CDR3 is TGTGCCAGCAGGGAGTGGAGCGGGGCGAGCACAGATACGCAGTATTTT.

The chain couples TRBV15 to TRBJ2-5; TRBD1 might be the D (5 bases). CDR3 length equals 14 residues. Deletions cut 0 bases from V and 4 bases from J, with 9 bases between. In germline, CDR1 is LNHNV, CDR2 YYDKDF (reference sequence). Here the CDR3 DNA reads TGTGCCACCAGCAGAGATCGGCAGGGAGAGACCCAGTACTTC. Translating gives CATSRDRQGETQYF.

V gene TRBV28 combines with J gene TRBJ2-5; 8 positions agree with TRBD2. Trimming took 4 bases from V and 11 from J; bases not matched to a gene: 15. The CDR3 is 15 residues long. Germline lookup yields CDR1 MDHEN and CDR2 SYDVKM. The CDR3 DNA reads as TGTGCCAGCAGTTCCTCTAGCGGGCTCGGCGATGAGCAGTACTTC. Translating gives CASSSSSGLGDEQYF. Supplemented by reference TRBV28 and TRBJ2-5, the full variable domain reads DVKVTQSSRYLVKRTGEKVFLECVQDMDHENMFWYRQDPGLGLRLIYFSYDVKMKEKGDIPEGYSVSREKKERFSLILESASTNQTSMYLCASSSSSGLGDEQYFGPGTRLLVL.

This clonotype showed up many times. The chain links TRBV7-6 to TRBJ1-6; no clear D gene. V was cut by 5 bases and J by 7 bases, with 9 bases left in between. Looked up from germline, CDR1 is SGHVS and CDR2 is FNYEAQ. CDR3 length equals 13 residues. CDR3 region: CASSRASNSPLHF. The DNA for the CDR3 is TGTGCCAGCAGCCGGGCCTCGAATTCACCCCTCCACTTT.

There are many counts of this clonotype. J is TRBJ2-3 and V is TRBV15; 9 nucleotides align to TRBD2. Germline CDR1 and CDR2: LNHNV and YYDKDF (reference sequence). CDR3 length: 16 residues. The J segment lost 2 bases and the V segment lost 1 base, leaving 4 bases of the junction unmatched. CDR3 DNA: TGTGCCACCAGCAGAGGTAGCGGGAGCCCCACAGATACGCAGTATTTT. Amino acid sequence: CATSRGSGSPTDTQYF. Complete variable domain (other parts from reference TRBV15 and TRBJ2-3): DAMVIQNPRYQVTQFGKPVTLSCSQTLNHNVMYWYQQKSSQAPKLLFHYYDKDFNNEADTPDNFQSRRPNTSFCFLDIRSPGLGDTAMYLCATSRGSGSPTDTQYFGPGTRLTVL.

Remarks on this clonotype: An end of the junction differs from the germline gene, which may be a read error. The chain links TRBV5-1 to TRBJ2-3, with TRBD1 identical over 9 bases. Germline CDR1 is SGHRS and CDR2 is YFSETQ. CDR3 length: 14 residues. CDR3 sequence (DNA): TGCGCCAGCGGCTTTGGGACAGGGAGGGATACGCAGTATTTT. Translating gives CASGFGTGRDTQYF.

In this sample, this clonotype turned up a few times. This chain joins TRBV10-2 and TRBJ2-7, with 9 positions matching TRBD1. The V gene's germline CDR1 is WSHSY and CDR2 SAAADI. The CDR3 is made up of 12 amino acids. The J segment lost 5 bases and the V segment lost 11 bases, leaving 7 bases of the junction unmatched. For the CDR3, the DNA is TGCGCCGGGGGGGACAGGGCCCACGAGCAGTACTTC. As protein: CAGGDRAHEQYF.

This clonotype appeared a few times. The rearrangement joins TRBV11-2 to TRBJ2-2; D not resolved. V lost 1 base and J lost 5, with 14 bases in between. The CDR3 spans 16 residues. Germline CDR1 and CDR2: SGHAT and FQNNGV. DNA for the CDR3: TGTGCCAGCAGCTTAGCCCCCCGGGTCGGGACCGGGGAGCTGTTTTTT. This encodes CASSLAPRVGTGELFF.

This chain links TRBV2 with TRBJ2-7; D is possibly TRBD1 (5 bases). Germline lookup yields CDR1 SNHLY and CDR2 FYNNEI. V lost 6 bases to trimming and J lost 0 bases, with 12 bases between them. This CDR3 contains 14 residues. This chain's CDR3 is CASRATGSSYEQYF. The DNA of the CDR3 is TGTGCCAGCAGAGCAACAGGAAGCTCCTACGAGCAGTACTTC. The whole variable domain, filled in from reference TRBV2 and TRBJ2-7, reads EPEVTQTPSHQVTQMGQEVILRCVPISNHLYFYWYRQILGQKVEFLVSFYNNEISEKSEIFDDQFSVERPDGSNFTLKIRSTKLEDSAMYFCASRATGSSYEQYFGPGTRLTVT.

The chain combines TRBV5-1 with TRBJ2-5; TRBD2 aligns across 8 bases. This CDR3 is 14 amino acids long. Germline V gives CDR1 SGHRS, CDR2 YFSETQ. With 2 bases clipped from V and 4 bases from J, the junction kept 4 bases outside the gene matches. CDR3 protein: CASSLSGRRETQYF. CDR3 in DNA: TGCGCCAGCAGCTTAAGCGGGAGAAGAGAGACCCAGTACTTC.

Notes on this clonotype: Possible read error: a much larger clone is one base away. The CDR3 nucleotides read TGCGCCAGCAGCTTGGCTGGGGTCAGAGACACTGAAGCTTTCTTT. It yields the protein CASSLAGVRDTEAFF. The V gene is TRBV5-1, the J gene TRBJ1-1; D gene ambiguous. The V gene lost 0 bases and the J gene lost 3 bases, with 12 bases spanning the gap. The CDR3 loop spans 15 amino acids. CDR1 SGHRS and CDR2 YFSETQ come from the germline V gene.

As for this clonotype: A read error may be the cause here, since a much bigger clone is one base away. This sequence joins TRBV20-1 and TRBJ2-3; 10 bases align to TRBD1. The J segment lost 6 bases and the V segment lost 7 bases, leaving 10 bases of the junction unmatched. Germline CDR1 and CDR2: DFQATT and SNEGSKA (reference sequence). The length of the CDR3 is 14 residues. Here the CDR3 reads CSETGGSGLDTQYF. CDR3 nucleotides: TGCAGTGAGACAGGGGGCTCTGGATTGGATACGCAGTATTTT.

The rearrangement links TRBV20-1 to TRBJ1-1; no clear D gene. V was cut by 1 base and J by 4 bases, with 13 bases left in between. The CDR3 contains 14 residues. Germline V gene data show CDR1 as DFQATT and CDR2 as SNEGSKA (reference sequence). The CDR3 bases are TGCAGTGCTAGAGTAAGAGCCGGGCTCACTGAAGCTTTCTTT. This codes for CSARVRAGLTEAFF.

This clonotype was observed many times. This chain joins TRBV7-9 and TRBJ2-3; 11 nucleotides align to TRBD2. CDR3 length: 15 amino acids. Germline V gives CDR1 SEHNR, CDR2 FQNEAQ (reference sequence). V trimming: 4 bases; J trimming: 6 bases; junction bases outside the gene matches: 6. The CDR3 sequence: CASSSTLAGGDTQYF. The CDR3 DNA reads as TGTGCCAGCAGCTCGACTCTAGCGGGGGGTGATACGCAGTATTTT.

This chain joins TRBV14 and TRBJ2-7, with TRBD2 identical over 9 bases. The germline gives CDR1 SGHDN, CDR2 FVKESK. V lost 1 base, J lost 3 bases, and 7 bases stayed unmatched. The CDR3 runs 16 residues. Written as DNA, the CDR3 is TGTGCCAGCAGCCAAGCGGGGCTAGCGGGATTCTACGAGCAGTACTTC. The encoded protein is CASSQAGLAGFYEQYF.

This clonotype was detected only a few times. The chain has TRBV15 and TRBJ2-5; the match to TRBD1 covers 9 bases. The DNA end lines up better with TRBJ2-7; the J call may be wrong. CDR1 is LNHNV and CDR2 is YYDKDF in the germline V gene (reference sequence). The CDR3 is 14 residues long. For the CDR3, the DNA is TGTGCCACCAGTCGACCGGGACAGGGCTACGAGCAGTACTTC. Amino acid sequence: CATSRPGQGYEQYF.

The chain couples TRBV6-2 or TRBV6-3 to TRBJ2-4, with 9 bases aligning to TRBD2. The tail of the sequence fits TRBJ2-5 better, so the J call may be wrong. CDR1 is MNHEY and CDR2 is SVGEGT in the germline V gene. The CDR3 totals 18 residues. The CDR3 protein is CASSPGAGGLRGQETQYF. The CDR3 nucleotides are TGTGCCAGCAGTCCCGGAGCGGGAGGATTAAGGGGGCAAGAGACCCAGTACTTC.

Details on this clonotype: At one boundary the junction diverges from the germline segment, which might be a read error. This rearrangement joins TRBV20-1 to TRBJ2-2, with 8 bases that match TRBD2. This CDR3 region has 14 residues. Germline V gives CDR1 DFQATT, CDR2 SNEGSKA (reference sequence). Here the CDR3 DNA reads TGCAGCGCCCCAAGCGGGGGCAACACTGGGGAGCTGTTTTTT. Translation gives CSAPSGGNTGELFF.

The sample holds a few counts of this clonotype. This rearrangement joins TRBV14 to TRBJ2-7; possible D gene TRBD1, 6 bases. Trimming shortened V by 1 base and J by 9 bases, and 16 bases separated the two germline ends. CDR1 is SGHDN and CDR2 is FVKESK in the germline V gene. The CDR3 has 14 amino acids. The DNA of the CDR3 is TGTGCCAGCAGCCAAGCCAGGGGCAAGGTCGGGCAGTACTTC. Its protein product is CASSQARGKVGQYF.

The chain recombines TRBV21-1 with TRBJ1-2; TRBD1, the table's D call, lacks a check against the DNA. TRBV21-1 is reported as a pseudogene. This CDR3 has 15 residues. In DNA form, the CDR3 reads TGTGCCAGCAGCAATTTCGGCAGGGGATACTATGGCTACACCTTC. Amino acid sequence: CASSNFGRGYYGYTF.

V usage is TRBV10-3 and J usage is TRBJ1-2; D gene ambiguous. V lost 9 bases and J lost 0, with 11 bases in between. CDR1 and CDR2 (germline): ENHRY, SYGVKD. The CDR3 length is 13 residues. CDR3 sequence reads: CAIWTQSNYGYTF. Written as DNA, the CDR3 is TGTGCCATATGGACCCAATCTAACTATGGCTACACCTTC.

This chain uses TRBV7-2 with TRBJ2-7; no reliable D call. V was shortened by 5 bases and J by 6 bases, with 17 bases between the two germline ends. Germline CDR1 reads SGHTA; CDR2 reads FQGNSA. This CDR3 has 14 residues. The CDR3 DNA is TGTGCCAGCAGCCGAGACCGAAGCCCCGCCGAGCAGTACTTC. Its protein product is CASSRDRSPAEQYF.

For this clonotype: The germline gene is not matched at one end of the junction; a read error may be the cause. This sequence joins TRBV4-2 and TRBJ2-7, with D unclear. Germline V gene data show CDR1 as LGHNA and CDR2 as YNFKEQ. The length of the CDR3 is 15 residues. CDR3 protein: CASSQERAESYEQYF. CDR3 in DNA: TGTGCCAGCAGCCAAGAACGGGCGGAATCCTACGAACAGTACTTC.